This T cell receptor beta chain was recovered during a study of blood T cell repertoires in COVID-19. The V end was cut by 1 base, the J end by 7 bases, with 8 bases between. The germline gives CDR1 MNHNS, CDR2 SASEGT. The CDR3 has 13 residues. Clones were sequenced by immunoSEQ multiplex PCR, and TCRdb holds only the in-frame ones, with some missing. The sample gives about 140,000 clones, more than 70% of which show up once; roughly 8% is in the top ten. The sequence was obtained from an older woman with acute or convalescent COVID-19. Sequenced: peripheral blood. The genes are TRBV6-1 and TRBJ1-5; maybe TRBD1 (5 bases). CDR3 in amino acids: CASSEVRGQPQHF. The CDR3, as DNA: TGTGCCAGCAGTGAAGTAAGGGGACAGCCCCAGCATTTT.